This TCR beta chain was obtained from a study of identical twins (dated by TCRdb to about 2016). With respect to the entire study: The study deep-sequenced TCR alpha and beta repertoires from monozygotic twins, unrelated adults of various ages and cord blood to test whether fetal clonotypes persist. To rule out contamination, replicate twin experiments were performed at different times with different library preparation protocols.

The sample holds a few counts of this clonotype. Its antigen has not been determined. No base quality information exists; no much larger clone differs at one position. Every donor in the study was a healthy Caucasian. Three unrelated non-twin adults were additionally sequenced: a male aged 18 to 29, a male aged 50 to 60 and a female aged 50 to 60. Miltenyi CD45RO+ enrichment and human naive T-cell isolation kits were used to isolate memory (CD45RO+) and naive T cells from PBMC. General findings and caveats noted by the study authors: The excess sharing between twins in beta out-of-frame sequences was weaker because fewer shared sequences reduced the signal-to-noise ratio. Fewer insertions were carried by abundant cord blood beta clonotypes, a similar but weaker trend appeared in young adult naive repertoires, and no such trend appeared in memory repertoires. Recombination models systematically underestimated out-of-frame TCR alpha sharing in monozygotic twins but agreed with sharing between unrelated individuals. Compared with coincidental sharing between unrelated individuals, out-of-frame TCR alpha sequences shared between twins showed an excess of sequences with low generation probability. Because the same donors could not be followed over many years, the conclusions depended on cross-sectional statistical analysis. Zero-insertion analyses could be partly confounded by invariant T cells such as MAIT and iNKT, although diverse VJ usage argued against such confounding for most clonotypes.

The library was built by means of 5' RACE. TCRdb lists the instrument as Illumina HiSeq 2000. A universal primer binding site was introduced by template switching, and a unique molecular identifier was present in the final cDNA, enabling accurate counting of TCR cDNA molecules. First-strand cDNA for TCR alpha and beta chains was synthesized from specific primers in the conserved constant-segment region. Each cDNA library was double barcoded, with a SMART-Mk sample barcode plus Illumina barcodes, to control for contamination. TruSeq adapter sequences along with Illumina sample barcodes were introduced in two successive PCR steps. TCR alpha and beta cDNA libraries were sequenced on the Illumina HiSeq platform with custom primers. The authors' pipeline ran thus. Raw reads were processed with MiGEC to extract unique molecular identifiers, and MiXCR was used to determine CDR3 positions. For each individual, recombination models were inferred using an EM algorithm with the repgenHMM and IGoR tools. Shared clonotype analysis was performed with the tcR package in R, normalizing sharing by the product of cloneset sizes. Out-of-frame nonproductive sequences were analyzed to study raw recombination free of thymic and clonal selection effects. TCRdb reworked the public reads: Q25 trimming with fastp, MiXCR clone assembly, productive beta chains retained. A single entry per CDR3 protein holds the most common genes and DNA from its merged rows. The V and J calls and clone size come from TCRdb's table, not from the authors' own analysis. This sample has a few hundred thousand distinct CDR3 sequences in its table, and around a sixth of those were observed once. Of the sample, 9.5% to 15% falls within the top ten clones.

The specimen was naive T cells sorted from blood. This specimen's cell subset or site label, per the study, means: cells isolated with a human naive T-cell isolation kit. The receptor was derived from a man aged 50 or older in good health.

CDR3 protein: CASSPRGGPSYNEQFF. The nucleotide sequence is TGTGCCAGTAGTCCCCGCGGGGGGCCTTCCTACAATGAGCAGTTCTTC. The chain is made from TRBV19 and TRBJ2-1; TRBD2 fits 8 bases in the junction. Inclusive of the bounding cysteine and phenylalanine, the CDR3 is 16 residues long. Solely the CDR3 DNA is kept, with 48 bases framed from the first base. V loses 5 bases at its end and J loses 1 base; junction bases beyond the gene matches: 7. Per the germline V gene (reference sequence), LNHDA is the CDR1 and SQIVND is the CDR2.